This TCR beta chain derives from a study of identical twins. Study-level points and caveats: Model-predicted out-of-frame TCR alpha sharing fell below observed values in monozygotic twins. Not following the same donors, the study drew its conclusions from cross-sectional statistical analysis. Where out-of-frame alpha sequences were twin-shared, they showed excess low generation probability.

Each cDNA held unique molecular identifiers, and template switching gave it a universal primer site. TCRdb itself ran the 5' RACE reads through MiXCR, one entry per CDR3 protein. The repertoire holds approximately 500,000 distinct CDR3 sequences, with over 12% as singletons. This clonotype occurred a few times. No antigen is known for it. The ends lost 6 bases at V and 7 bases at J; junction bases unmatched: 11. Germline V gene sequence: CDR1 DFQATT, CDR2 SNEGSKA (reference sequence). The CDR3 consists of 15 residues. The same sample was also used in a study of yellow fever vaccine responses in identical twins.

The specimen was CD4+ T cells sorted from blood. V gene TRBV20-1 combines with J gene TRBJ2-1; 11 bases are a match to TRBD2. This clonotype originated in a woman between 18 and 30 years old in good health. The CDR3 region is CSAAPTSGDQNEQFF. The CDR3 nucleotides read TGCAGTGCCGCCCCGACTAGCGGGGACCAGAATGAGCAGTTCTTC.